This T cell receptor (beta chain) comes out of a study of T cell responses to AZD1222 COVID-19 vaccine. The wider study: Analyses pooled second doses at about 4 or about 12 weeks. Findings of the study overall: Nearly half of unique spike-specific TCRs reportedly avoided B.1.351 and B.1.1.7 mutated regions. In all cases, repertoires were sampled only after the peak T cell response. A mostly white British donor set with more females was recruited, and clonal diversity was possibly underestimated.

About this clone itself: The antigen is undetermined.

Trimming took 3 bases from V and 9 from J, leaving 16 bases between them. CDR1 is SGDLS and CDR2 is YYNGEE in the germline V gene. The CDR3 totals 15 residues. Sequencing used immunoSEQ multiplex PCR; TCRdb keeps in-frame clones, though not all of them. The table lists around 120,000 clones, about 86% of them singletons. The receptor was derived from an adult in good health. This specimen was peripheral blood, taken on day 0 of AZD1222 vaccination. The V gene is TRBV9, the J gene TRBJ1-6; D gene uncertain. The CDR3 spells CASSGEVDPLSPLHF. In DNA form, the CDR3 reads TGTGCCAGCAGCGGGGAAGTCGACCCCCTTTCACCCCTCCACTTT.